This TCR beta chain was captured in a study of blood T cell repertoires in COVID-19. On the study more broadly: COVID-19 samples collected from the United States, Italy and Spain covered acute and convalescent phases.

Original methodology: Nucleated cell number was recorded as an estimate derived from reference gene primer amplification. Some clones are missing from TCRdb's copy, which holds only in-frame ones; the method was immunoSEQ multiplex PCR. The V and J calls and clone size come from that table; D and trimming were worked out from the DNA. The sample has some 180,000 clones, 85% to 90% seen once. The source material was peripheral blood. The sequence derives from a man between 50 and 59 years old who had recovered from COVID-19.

The CDR3 here is CASSLDFSLASYNEQFF. In nucleotides, the CDR3 is TGTGCCAGCAGCTTAGATTTTAGCCTAGCTTCCTACAATGAGCAGTTCTTC. The rearrangement links TRBV7-2 to TRBJ2-1; TRBD2 might be the D (5 bases). The V gene lost 1 base and the J gene lost 1 base, with 14 bases spanning the gap. CDR3 length: 17 residues. Germline V gives CDR1 SGHTA, CDR2 FQGNSA.